This T cell receptor (beta chain) emerged from a study of Ad26.COV2.S vaccination and SARS-CoV-2 variants (dated by TCRdb to the early 2020s). For the study in its entirety: Donors in the vaccine arm were drawn from COV1001, a multicentre, randomized, double-blind, placebo-controlled phase I-IIa trial testing Ad26.COV2.S in healthy adults. Ad26.COV2.S was given intramuscularly at 5x10^10 or 1x10^11 viral particles, as a single shot or as two shots 56 days apart. TCRbeta repertoire sequencing was used to assess the specificity and breadth of SARS-CoV-2-reactive T cell receptors after Ad26.COV2.S vaccination. A total of roughly 30 samples were included in the TCR-sequenced set, comprising around 19 Ad26.COV2.S vaccine recipients, 5 placebo recipients and 8 SARS-CoV-2 convalescent individuals. Participants in the trial were split at random into five groups of five each, receiving low-dose or high-dose Ad26.COV2.S once or twice, or else placebo on both occasions. Throughout the experiments and outcome assessment, investigators stayed blinded to trial group allocation.

The treatment or condition label, as the study defines it: roughly 20 received Ad26.COV2.S at low or high dose, single or two shots; about 5 received placebo; per-sample allocation not given. Repertoires of vaccine and placebo recipients were sequenced from samples collected on day 63 after the first injection. In Cohort 1b, around 25 adults aged 18-55 years were enrolled at a single site in Boston, USA, between 29 July and 7 August 2020. Ad26.COV2.S was a replication-incompetent adenovirus type 26 vector expressing a prefusion-stabilized SARS-CoV-2 spike protein from the original Wuhan strain. TCRbeta CDR3 regions were sequenced with the immunoSEQ Assay. After extraction, genomic DNA underwent amplification by bias-controlled multiplex PCR, followed by high-throughput sequencing. Per the authors' processing: To quantify the absolute abundance of each unique TCRbeta CDR3 region, sequences were collapsed and filtered. T cell fraction was estimated by normalization of TCRbeta template counts to usable DNA, with usable DNA being measured through amplification of reference genes present in all nucleated cells. Repertoire TCRs were annotated as SARS-CoV-2-specific by exact matching of V gene, CDR3 amino acid sequence and J gene to a known reactive TCR set. MIRA supplied the reference SARS-CoV-2 TCR set, which was filtered for enrichment in COVID-19-positive ImmuneCODE repertoires so that public or cross-reactive TCRs were removed. Using the MIRA antigens, annotated TCRs were further analysed by specific ORF or by position within an ORF. Depth was the summed frequency of annotated unique rearrangements, while breadth was defined as annotated unique rearrangements over total unique productive rearrangements. Two-sided Wilcoxon rank-sum tests were used to compare TCR breadth between groups. The immuneACCESS repertoire file appears here via TCRdb, limited to in-frame rearrangements. These files lack a portion of the clones; in checked studies, under half of the deficit traces to unresolved V genes, and the cause of the others is not known. Clone size and the V and J calls come from that table; the DNA yielded D and trimming. The sample table holds hundreds of thousands of clones, of which approximately 90% were seen once. In total, the top ten clones hold over 1.5% of the sample.

Beyond this particular receptor, the publication reports: Vaccine and placebo recipients had similar non-spike TCR breadth, a finding consistent with the vaccine containing only spike. Higher spike-specific TCR breadth was observed in Ad26.COV2.S recipients than in placebo recipients (P = 0.0014). After vaccination, spike-specific CD8+ and CD4+ T cell responses were reported to show substantial breadth. The study lacked the statistical power to compare responses across vaccine doses or regimens. The authors noted that total T cell responses may have been underestimated by the TCR breadth and depth analyses.

In regard to this clone: Its target antigen remains unknown. The input lacks base qualities; no much larger clone sits a single base away.

From a lookup of the germline V gene, CDR1 and CDR2 are LGHNA and YSLEER. The germline V end is reduced by 4 bases and the J end by 5 bases; junction bases left unmatched: 10. Measured from the cysteine to the phenylalanine, the CDR3 is 16 residues long. Of the read, only the CDR3 DNA is kept; its 48 bases are in frame from base 1. The specimen comprised peripheral blood, sampled in a trial of Ad26.COV2.S vaccine versus placebo. The rearrangement combines TRBV4-3 with TRBJ1-4; TRBD1 fits 7 bases in the junction. This sequence originates from a person aged 18 to 59 who received the Ad26.COV2.S COVID-19 vaccine or a placebo. The CDR3 has the sequence CASSPEGAGSNEKLFF. The DNA is as follows: TGCGCCAGCAGCCCCGAGGGGGCAGGGTCGAATGAAAAACTGTTTTTT.